This TCR beta chain derives from a study of T cell responses to AZD1222 COVID-19 vaccine. Notes on the study in general: Most donors were white British, females outnumbered males, and clonal diversity was possibly underestimated. Repertoires in all cases were sampled only once the peak T cell response had passed. Compared with day 0, the breadth and depth of the Spike-specific TCR repertoire rose significantly after two doses of AZD1222. Spike regions recognized by vaccine-associated CD4 TCRs spanned the protein, led by 160-218 and 743-854.

The CDR3 sequence is 14 residues long. Trimming at V came to 3 bases and at J to 3 bases, leaving 2 bases not matched to a gene. Germline-derived CDR1 and CDR2 are LNHDA and SQIVND (reference sequence). Measured with immunoSEQ multiplex PCR; TCRdb has only the in-frame clones, and not every one. The sample has approximately 180,000 clones; approximately 95% are singletons. Concerning this clone: What it binds is not known.

The sequencing used peripheral blood, collected 28 days after the second dose of the MenACWY control vaccine. This chain joins TRBV19 and TRBJ2-7; the match to TRBD1 covers 10 bases. The sequence came from an adult who received the MenACWY meningococcal vaccine as a control. CDR3 region: CASSMTGGGYEQYF. Written as DNA, the CDR3 is TGTGCCAGTAGTATGACAGGGGGCGGCTACGAGCAGTACTTC.